Listed here is a single T cell receptor beta chain. Its specificity is unknown. The V and J ends lost 6 bases and 1 base respectively, with 14 bases between them. CDR3 length equals 15 residues. Germline lookup yields CDR1 MNHEY and CDR2 SMNVEV (reference sequence). This entry is derived from a study of T cells after yellow fever vaccination. Points from the study as a whole: Shared CD4/CD8 clonotypes were a small share, likely from convergent recombination. The study re-detected most primary-vaccination clones after the booster (roughly 95% CD4, roughly 88% CD8).

Production of TCR cDNA was by 5'RACE template switching, which also added a universal primer site and UMIs. TCRdb ran MiXCR on the 5' RACE reads and lists one entry per CDR3 protein. The table includes tens of thousands of distinct CDR3 sequences, roughly 7% detected once. This chain links TRBV27 with TRBJ2-3, with D perhaps TRBD1 (6 bases). The TCR comes from a man aged 18 to 30 who received the YFV17D yellow fever vaccine. The sequences come from CD8+ T cells sorted from PBMCs, collected 10 to 11 days after the first yellow fever vaccination. CDR3 in DNA: TGTGCCAGCAGCTCCTACAGGGACGGCACAGATACGCAGTATTTT. Its protein product is CASSSYRDGTDTQYF.